Listed here are 12 T cell receptor beta chains from one sample, sequenced in a study of T-cell reconstitution after alpha-beta-depleted transplantation in children. During its preparation, the TCRbeta library received unique molecular identifiers. Each CDR3 protein gets one entry after TCRdb re-called the PCR reads with MiXCR. The sample lists 250,000 or so distinct CDR3 sequences; roughly 7.7% were seen once. Sequencing was performed on PBMCs, mostly from graft donor cells, taken 180 days after TCRalphabeta/CD19-depleted stem cell transplant. All receptors derive from a male patient aged 10 to 17 who had a stem cell transplant for acute lymphoblastic leukemia, so the T cells may come from the graft donor.

This clonotype was seen many times. The J gene is TRBJ2-7, the V gene TRBV4-1; TRBD2 is a possible D gene (5 bases). This CDR3 comprises 14 residues. CDR1 is MGHRA and CDR2 is YSYEKL in the germline V gene. Trimming removed 2 bases at V and 6 bases at J, with 14 bases between. CDR3 protein: CASSQIRGAVEQYF. Here the CDR3 DNA reads TGCGCCAGCAGCCAAATTCGGGGAGCGGTCGAGCAGTACTTC.

This clonotype was seen many times. This chain links TRBV29-1 with TRBJ2-1; unclear D gene. CDR1 and CDR2 (germline): SQVTM, ANQGSEA. Trimming left V 2 bases short and J 5 bases short, with 16 bases between. There are 15 residues in the CDR3. The DNA for the CDR3 is TGCAGCGTTGAAAGTGGTCAGACCACCCACAATGAGCAGTTCTTC. Translating it yields CSVESGQTTHNEQFF.

The chain couples TRBV4-3 to TRBJ2-2; no firm D call. The CDR3 covers 11 residues. The germline V and J ends were trimmed by 1 base and 10 bases, with 4 bases remaining between them. CDR1 is LGHNA and CDR2 is YSLEER in the germline V gene. Here the CDR3 DNA reads TGCGCCAGCAGCCAAGGGGAGGAGCTGTTTTTT. The encoded protein is CASSQGEELFF.

This clonotype was detected once. It may be a read error: a sequence one base away is much more abundant. V gene TRBV6-1 combines with J gene TRBJ1-5; the D is unclear. Trimming took 2 bases from V and 7 from J, leaving 9 bases between them. The CDR3 has 13 residues. The germline V gene has CDR1 MNHNS and CDR2 SASEGT. CDR3 bases: TGTGCCAGCAGTGAACAGGTGGCACAGCCCCAGCATTTT. Its protein is CASSEQVAQPQHF.

This clonotype was seen at least ten times. The rearrangement links TRBV7-2 to TRBJ2-3; 10 bases fit TRBD2. The germline CDR1 and CDR2 sequences are SGHTA and FQGNSA. This CDR3 comprises 16 residues. Trimming at V came to 4 bases and at J to 3 bases, leaving 7 bases not matched to a gene. The CDR3 bases are TGTGCCAGCAGCTCCAGCGGGAGGGCGCGGACAGATACGCAGTATTTT. As protein: CASSSSGRARTDTQYF.

A remark on this clonotype: This may be a read error, as it is one base from a much larger clone. The chain joins TRBV20-1 to TRBJ2-3; D may be TRBD1 or TRBD2 (5 bases each). The CDR3 has 14 amino acids. V was cut by 0 bases and J by 3 bases, with 10 bases left in between. The germline gives CDR1 DFQATT, CDR2 SNEGSKA (reference sequence). This CDR3 is CSAREPGATDTQYF. The DNA of the CDR3 is TGCAGTGCTAGAGAGCCCGGGGCGACAGATACGCAGTATTTT.

This clonotype was seen many times. This CDR3 is CASARDRGRTYNSPLHF. As DNA, the CDR3 is TGTGCCAGCGCACGGGACAGGGGGAGGACCTATAATTCACCCCTCCACTTT. The chain couples TRBV6-2 or TRBV6-3 to TRBJ1-6; 11 bases are shared with TRBD1. Germline CDR1 MNHEY, CDR2 SVGEGT. This CDR3 is built from 17 residues. Trimming took 8 bases from V and 2 from J; bases not matched to a gene: 8.

The rearrangement uses TRBV20-1 and TRBJ1-5, with a weak D call TRBD1 (5 bases). The CDR3 runs 13 residues. Looked up from germline, CDR1 is DFQATT and CDR2 is SNEGSKA (reference sequence). The V end lost 5 bases, the J end lost 4 bases, and 12 bases lay between the germline ends. CDR3 sequence (DNA): TGCAGTGCTCTGGCGGGGGGGAATCAGCCCCAGCATTTT. Protein: CSALAGGNQPQHF.

The gene calls are TRBV6-4 and TRBJ2-6, with 9 bases fitting TRBD2. The CDR3 covers 21 residues. With 7 bases clipped from V and 0 bases from J, the junction kept 19 bases outside the gene matches. From germline, CDR1 is MRHNA and CDR2 SNTAGT. This CDR3 is CASTRKKGLARGSSGANVLTF. The CDR3 coding sequence is TGTGCCAGCACCCGGAAAAAGGGACTAGCTCGTGGCAGCTCTGGGGCCAACGTCCTGACTTTC.

Worth noting for this clonotype: Germline and junction disagree at one end, which may indicate a read error. The V call is TRBV2, the J call TRBJ2-3; the match to TRBD2 covers 9 bases. There are 18 residues in the CDR3. Germline loops: CDR1 SNHLY, CDR2 FYNNEI. CDR3 sequence (DNA): TGTGCCATCAGTTTTATCCTCGCTAGCGGGAAAACAACAGATACGCAGTATTTT. Its translation: CAISFILASGKTTDTQYF.

The sample holds many counts of this clonotype. The chain uses TRBV12-5 and TRBJ1-4; D gene uncertain. V was clipped by 0 bases and J by 7 bases, with 12 bases between them. The CDR3 spans 15 residues. CDR1 is LGHNT and CDR2 is FRNRAP in the germline V gene. The CDR3 sequence is CASGLVGGRLEKLFF. In nucleotides, the CDR3 is TGTGCTAGTGGTTTGGTAGGCGGGAGACTTGAAAAACTGTTTTTT.

In this sample, this clonotype turned up a few times. The chain uses TRBV18 and TRBJ1-1; 9 positions match TRBD1. Trimming removed 5 bases from V and 1 base from J; junction bases left unmatched: 2. The CDR3 has 14 residues. In germline, CDR1 is KGHSH, CDR2 LQKENI. The CDR3 bases are TGTGCCAGCTCAGCACAGGGGGCGAACACTGAAGCTTTCTTT. It translates to CASSAQGANTEAFF.